These 25 T cell receptor beta chains originate from one sample sequenced in a study of radiation and T cells in renal cell carcinoma. Repertoires were generated with immunoSEQ multiplex PCR, while TCRdb's copy carries only in-frame clones and drops some. The sample lists 130,000 or so clones; more than 70% were seen once. Time point indicated: baseline pretreatment blood. Treatment specified: 15 Gy SBRT to primary tumor, nephrectomy 4 weeks later. The input for sequencing was blood, taken from a patient whose treatment included radiotherapy and nephrectomy. These TCRs come from a woman aged 50 to 60 with renal cell carcinoma.

The CDR3 region has the DNA TGTGCCAGTACGGGACAGGGGAATAATTCACCCCTCCACTTT. Translated, it gives CASTGQGNNSPLHF. The chain uses TRBV19 and TRBJ1-6; 10 nucleotides line up with TRBD1. Germline V gene sequence: CDR1 LNHDA, CDR2 SQIVND (reference sequence). The trim removed 7 bases at V and 5 bases at J, leaving 2 bases unmatched. The CDR3 totals 14 residues.

The gene calls are TRBV28 and TRBJ1-2; 7 positions agree with TRBD1. Germline V gives CDR1 MDHEN, CDR2 SYDVKM. Trimming took 4 bases from V and 2 from J; bases not matched to a gene: 4. The CDR3 has 14 residues. DNA for the CDR3: TGTGCCAGCAGTTCCGGGACAGCCAACTATGGCTACACCTTC. Translation: CASSSGTANYGYTF.

The V gene is TRBV6-5, the J gene TRBJ1-2; a possible D gene is TRBD1 (5 bases). This CDR3 has 14 amino acids. V was pared by 10 bases and J by 3 bases, with 18 bases between. Per germline, CDR1 MNHEY and CDR2 SVGAGI. The CDR3 DNA sequence: TGTGCCACGACTCCGGGGGGAGGCGACTATGGCTACACCTTC. Translated, it gives CATTPGGGDYGYTF.

This sequence joins TRBV6-1 and TRBJ1-1, with D maybe TRBD1 (5 bases). The CDR3 contains 13 residues. Germline V gene sequence: CDR1 MNHNS, CDR2 SASEGT. The germline V and J ends were trimmed by 7 bases and 2 bases, with 11 bases remaining between them. Written as DNA, the CDR3 is TGTGCCAGCATAACAGGACTCAACACTGAAGCTTTCTTT. This translates into CASITGLNTEAFF.

The CDR3 sequence is CASSPDRLSGNTIYF. The CDR3 bases are TGTGCCAGCAGCCCGGACAGACTCTCTGGAAACACCATATATTTT. The chain recombines TRBV13 with TRBJ1-3, with D perhaps TRBD1 (6 bases). This CDR3 contains 15 residues. With 5 bases removed from V and 0 bases from J, the gap between germline ends came to 11 bases. Per the germline V gene, CDR1 is PRHDT and CDR2 is FYEKMQ (reference sequence).

The CDR3, as DNA: TGTGCCAGCAGTTACAGGGGTAGCTACGAGCAGTACTTC. It yields the protein CASSYRGSYEQYF. V gene TRBV6-5 combines with J gene TRBJ2-7, with TRBD1 as a possible D gene (5 bases). The CDR3 loop spans 13 amino acids. In germline, CDR1 is MNHEY, CDR2 SVGAGI. V was shortened by 2 bases and J by 3 bases, with 8 bases between the two germline ends.

V is TRBV19 and J is TRBJ2-5; 8 bases agree with TRBD1. Germline CDR1 reads LNHDA; CDR2 reads SQIVND (reference sequence). The CDR3 is made up of 15 amino acids. Trimming removed 4 bases from V and 4 bases from J; junction bases left unmatched: 8. As DNA, the CDR3 is TGTGCCAGTAGTACCGGACAGGGAATTCTAGAGACCCAGTACTTC. Translation: CASSTGQGILETQYF.

The V call is TRBV5-1, the J call TRBJ2-7; D ambiguous. From germline, CDR1 is SGHRS and CDR2 YFSETQ. This CDR3 has 12 amino acids. Between the trimmed V and J ends, which lost 3 bases and 0 bases, there was a span of 4 bases. Written as DNA, the CDR3 is TGCGCCAGCAGCTACAGCTCCTACGAGCAGTACTTC. It is translated as CASSYSSYEQYF.

V gene TRBV30 combines with J gene TRBJ1-4, with TRBD1 as a possible D gene (5 bases). Deletions cut 3 bases from V and 0 bases from J, with 26 bases between. This CDR3 has 20 amino acids. Per the germline V gene, CDR1 is GTSNPN and CDR2 is SVGIG (reference sequence). CDR3 loop: CAWSITRITRDRATNEKLFF. The CDR3 DNA is TGTGCCTGGAGCATAACCCGCATCACCCGGGACCGTGCAACTAATGAAAAACTGTTTTTT.

The J gene is TRBJ2-7, the V gene TRBV6-1, with 8 bases fitting TRBD1. CDR1 and CDR2 from the germline V gene are MNHNS and SASEGT. The CDR3 runs to 13 residues. Unmatched junction bases numbered 4, after V lost 6 bases and J lost 3 bases. CDR3 protein: CASRDRAVYEQYF. CDR3 in DNA: TGTGCCAGCAGGGACAGGGCTGTCTACGAGCAGTACTTC.

This sequence joins TRBV19 and TRBJ2-7, with D possibly matching TRBD2 (5 bases). The CDR3 spans 11 residues. Looked up from germline, CDR1 is LNHDA and CDR2 is SQIVND (reference sequence). V was pared by 5 bases and J by 4 bases, with 6 bases between. CDR3 in amino acids: CASSSGYEQYF. CDR3 sequence (DNA): TGTGCCAGTAGTTCGGGGTACGAGCAGTACTTC.

This sequence joins TRBV2 and TRBJ2-1; tentatively, D is TRBD1 (5 bases). Trimming took 7 bases from V and 3 from J, leaving 16 bases between them. Germline V gives CDR1 SNHLY, CDR2 FYNNEI. CDR3 length: 15 residues. The CDR3 DNA reads as TGTGCCAGCAAACTGGGCCAGGGTATCTACAATGAGCAGTTCTTC. Residues: CASKLGQGIYNEQFF. Based on the CDR3 plus reference TRBV2 and TRBJ2-1, the full variable domain is EPEVTQTPSHQVTQMGQEVILRCVPISNHLYFYWYRQILGQKVEFLVSFYNNEISEKSEIFDDQFSVERPDGSNFTLKIRSTKLEDSAMYFCASKLGQGIYNEQFFGPGTRLTVL.

The rearrangement uses TRBV7-8 and TRBJ1-4; D is ambiguous. CDR3 length equals 17 residues. V lost 5 bases and J lost 5, with 21 bases in between. Germline assignment: CDR1 SGHVS and CDR2 FQNEAQ. The CDR3 sequence is CASSPRRARTKNEKLFF. The DNA for the CDR3 is TGTGCCAGCAGCCCACGGAGGGCACGGACCAAAAATGAAAAACTGTTTTTT.

Only one count was recorded for this clone. The genes are TRBV7-8 and TRBJ2-2, with 10 positions matching TRBD2. This CDR3 spans 15 amino acids. V lost 5 bases to trimming and J lost 7 bases; unmatched junction nucleotides: 7. The germline gives CDR1 SGHVS, CDR2 FQNEAQ. The CDR3 reads CASSILAGAGGELFF. The DNA for the CDR3 is TGTGCCAGCAGCATTCTAGCGGGGGCCGGCGGGGAGCTGTTTTTT. Using reference TRBV7-8 and TRBJ2-2 for the parts outside the CDR3, the full variable domain is GAGVSQSPRYKVAKRGQDVALRCDPISGHVSLFWYQQALGQGPEFLTYFQNEAQLDKSGLPSDRFFAERPEGSVSTLKIQRTQQEDSAVYLCASSILAGAGGELFFGEGSRLTVL.

This sequence joins TRBV2 and TRBJ1-2; 9 nucleotides align to TRBD1. Germline CDR1 reads SNHLY; CDR2 reads FYNNEI. V gave up 6 bases and J gave up 2 bases; unmatched junction bases: 4. The CDR3 length is 14 residues. This chain's CDR3 is CASRAGTGNYGYTF. The CDR3 DNA follows: TGTGCCAGCAGAGCCGGGACAGGGAACTATGGCTACACCTTC.

This clone has just a few counts. This sequence joins TRBV29-1 and TRBJ2-7; D possibly corresponds to TRBD2 (6 bases). The germline V gene encodes CDR1 SQVTM and CDR2 ANQGSEA. Trimming left V 7 bases short and J 1 base short, with 14 bases between. The CDR3 loop spans 13 amino acids. CDR3 in amino acids: CSAASVFSYEQYF. Written as DNA, the CDR3 is TGCAGCGCGGCTAGCGTATTTTCCTACGAGCAGTACTTC.

This clone was seen once. V is TRBV29-1 and J is TRBJ2-7; D remains unclear. The CDR3 has 12 residues. From germline, CDR1 is SQVTM and CDR2 ANQGSEA. The ends were cut back, 8 bases at V and 1 base at J, with 12 bases in the middle. This CDR3 reads CSTLDGSYEQYF. In DNA form, the CDR3 reads TGCAGCACATTAGACGGATCCTACGAGCAGTACTTC.

V usage is TRBV11-2 and J usage is TRBJ1-6; D remains unclear. The CDR3 consists of 13 residues. V was clipped by 8 bases and J by 8 bases, with 13 bases between them. The germline V gene has CDR1 SGHAT and CDR2 FQNNGV. CDR3 sequence: CASRGLFYSPLHF. The CDR3 DNA reads as TGTGCCAGCCGAGGCTTATTTTATTCACCCCTCCACTTT.

V is TRBV5-6 and J is TRBJ1-2; 9 positions match TRBD1. This CDR3 spans 16 amino acids. Germline-derived CDR1 and CDR2 are SGHDT and YYEEEE. Trimming at V came to 3 bases and at J to 6 bases, leaving 12 bases not matched to a gene. CDR3 sequence (DNA): TGTGCCAGCAGCTCAAAAAACGACAGGGGGACCGATGGCTACACCTTC. Its protein is CASSSKNDRGTDGYTF.

This sequence joins TRBV5-1 and TRBJ2-7; tentatively, D is TRBD1 (5 bases). The CDR3 extends over 14 amino acids. CDR1 SGHRS and CDR2 YFSETQ come from the germline V gene. The ends were cut back, 1 base at V and 2 bases at J, with 10 bases in the middle. The CDR3 loop reads CASSLTGNTYEQYF. In DNA form, the CDR3 reads TGCGCCAGCAGCTTGACAGGCAATACCTACGAGCAGTACTTC. Full variable domain (outside the CDR3, taken from reference TRBV5-1 and TRBJ2-7): KAGVTQTPRYLIKTRGQQVTLSCSPISGHRSVSWYQQTPGQGLQFLFEYFSETQRNKGNFPGRFSGRQFSNSRSEMNVSTLELGDSALYLCASSLTGNTYEQYFGPGTRLTVT.

V usage is TRBV12-5 and J usage is TRBJ1-3; D is undetermined. The CDR3 length is 13 residues. Germline V gene data show CDR1 as LGHNT and CDR2 as FRNRAP. Trimming took off 1 base at V and 2 bases at J, with 3 bases between the two ends. In nucleotides, the CDR3 is TGTGCTAGTGGTTTGGATCCTGGAAACACCATATATTTT. Protein: CASGLDPGNTIYF.

V gene TRBV5-1 combines with J gene TRBJ2-3, with 9 bases lining up with TRBD1. Unmatched junction bases numbered 9, after V lost 4 bases and J lost 3 bases. This CDR3 contains 16 residues. Germline-derived CDR1 and CDR2 are SGHRS and YFSETQ. CDR3 coding DNA: TGCGCCAGCAGCGCCTCAACAGGGGGCTTGACAGATACGCAGTATTTT. This gives the protein CASSASTGGLTDTQYF. The whole variable domain, remainder taken from reference TRBV5-1 and TRBJ2-3, is KAGVTQTPRYLIKTRGQQVTLSCSPISGHRSVSWYQQTPGQGLQFLFEYFSETQRNKGNFPGRFSGRQFSNSRSEMNVSTLELGDSALYLCASSASTGGLTDTQYFGPGTRLTVL.

This clone has more than one count but fewer than ten. The CDR3 reads CASSLDRGVGSPLHF. The CDR3 nucleotides read TGTGCCAGCAGCTTGGACAGGGGGGTAGGCTCACCCCTCCACTTT. V is TRBV5-4 and J is TRBJ1-6; TRBD1 agrees at 8 bases. Germline V gene data show CDR1 as SGHNT and CDR2 as YYREEE (reference sequence). Trimming cost V 0 bases and J 10 bases; bases outside gene matches: 6. The CDR3 is 15 residues long.

The chain combines TRBV14 with TRBJ2-7; a possible D gene is TRBD1 (6 bases). Trimming left V 2 bases short and J 0 bases short, with 11 bases between. The germline gives CDR1 SGHDN, CDR2 FVKESK. This CDR3 is built from 15 residues. The CDR3 region has the DNA TGTGCCAGCAGCCAAACAGGGTCGAGCTCCTACGAGCAGTACTTC. Residues: CASSQTGSSSYEQYF.

This chain connects TRBV19 to TRBJ1-1; 7 bases fit TRBD1. This CDR3 comprises 12 residues. The germline V gene has CDR1 LNHDA and CDR2 SQIVND (reference sequence). Trimming at V came to 4 bases and at J to 5 bases, leaving 1 base not matched to a gene. The CDR3 protein is CASSNRGTEAFF. CDR3 sequence (DNA): TGTGCCAGTAGTAACAGGGGAACTGAAGCTTTCTTT.